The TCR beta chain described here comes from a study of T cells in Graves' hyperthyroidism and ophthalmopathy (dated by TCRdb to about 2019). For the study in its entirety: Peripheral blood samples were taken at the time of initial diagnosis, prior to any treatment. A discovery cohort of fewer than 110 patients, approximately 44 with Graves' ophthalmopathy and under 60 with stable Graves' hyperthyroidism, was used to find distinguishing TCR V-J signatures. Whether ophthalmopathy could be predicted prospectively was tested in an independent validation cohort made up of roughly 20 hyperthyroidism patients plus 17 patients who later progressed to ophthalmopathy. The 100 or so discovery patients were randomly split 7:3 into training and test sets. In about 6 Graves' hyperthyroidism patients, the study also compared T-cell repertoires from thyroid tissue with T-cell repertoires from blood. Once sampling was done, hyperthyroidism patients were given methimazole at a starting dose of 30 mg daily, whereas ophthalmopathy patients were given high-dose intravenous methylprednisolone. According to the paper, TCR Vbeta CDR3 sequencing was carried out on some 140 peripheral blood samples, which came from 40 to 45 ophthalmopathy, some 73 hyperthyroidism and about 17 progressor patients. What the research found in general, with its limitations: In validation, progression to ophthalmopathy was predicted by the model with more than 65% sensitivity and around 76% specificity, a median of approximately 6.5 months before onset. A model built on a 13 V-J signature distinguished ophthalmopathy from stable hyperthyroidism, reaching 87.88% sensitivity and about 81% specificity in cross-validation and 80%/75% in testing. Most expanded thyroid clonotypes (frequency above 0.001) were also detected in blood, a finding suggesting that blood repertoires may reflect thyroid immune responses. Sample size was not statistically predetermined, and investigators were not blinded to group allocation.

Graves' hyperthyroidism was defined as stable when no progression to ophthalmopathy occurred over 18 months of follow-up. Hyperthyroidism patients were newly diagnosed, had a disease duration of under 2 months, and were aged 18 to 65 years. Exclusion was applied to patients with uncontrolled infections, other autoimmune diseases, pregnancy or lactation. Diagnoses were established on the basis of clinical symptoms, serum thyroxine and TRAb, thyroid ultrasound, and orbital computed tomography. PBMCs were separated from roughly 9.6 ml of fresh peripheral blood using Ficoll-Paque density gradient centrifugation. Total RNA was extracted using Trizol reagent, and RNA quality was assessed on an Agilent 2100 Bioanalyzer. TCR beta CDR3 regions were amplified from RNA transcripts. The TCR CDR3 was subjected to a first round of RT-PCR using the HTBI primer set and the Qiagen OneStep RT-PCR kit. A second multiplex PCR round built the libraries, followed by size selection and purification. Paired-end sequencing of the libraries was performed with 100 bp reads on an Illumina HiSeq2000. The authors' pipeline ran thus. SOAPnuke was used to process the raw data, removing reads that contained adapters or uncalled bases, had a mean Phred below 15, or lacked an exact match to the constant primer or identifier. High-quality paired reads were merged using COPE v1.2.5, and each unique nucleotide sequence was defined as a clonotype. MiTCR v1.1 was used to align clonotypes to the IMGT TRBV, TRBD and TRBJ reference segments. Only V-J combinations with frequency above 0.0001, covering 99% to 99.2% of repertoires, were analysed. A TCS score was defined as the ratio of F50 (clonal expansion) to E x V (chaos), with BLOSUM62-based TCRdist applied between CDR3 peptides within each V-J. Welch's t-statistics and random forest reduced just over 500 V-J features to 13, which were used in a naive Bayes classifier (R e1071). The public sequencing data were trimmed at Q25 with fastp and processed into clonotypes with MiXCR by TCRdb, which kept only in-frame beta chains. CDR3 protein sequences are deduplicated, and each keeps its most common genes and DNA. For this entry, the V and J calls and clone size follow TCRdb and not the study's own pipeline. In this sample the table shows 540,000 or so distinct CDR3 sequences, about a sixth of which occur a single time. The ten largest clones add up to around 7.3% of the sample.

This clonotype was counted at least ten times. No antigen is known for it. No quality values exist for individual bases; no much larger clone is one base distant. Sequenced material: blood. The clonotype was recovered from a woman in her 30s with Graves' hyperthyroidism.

The bases read TGCGCCAGAGAGGAAGGAACTGAAGCTTTCTTT. The encoded protein is CAREEGTEAFF. This sequence uses TRBV5-1 and TRBJ1-1; the D gene identity is not certain. V gives up 8 bases and J gives up 5 bases, and the segment between their germline ends measures 10 bases. The CDR3 starts with the cysteine, ends with the phenylalanine, and has 11 residues. The read is trimmed to its CDR3 DNA, 33 bases read in frame from base 1. CDR1 and CDR2 were assigned from the germline V gene as SGHRS and YFSETQ.